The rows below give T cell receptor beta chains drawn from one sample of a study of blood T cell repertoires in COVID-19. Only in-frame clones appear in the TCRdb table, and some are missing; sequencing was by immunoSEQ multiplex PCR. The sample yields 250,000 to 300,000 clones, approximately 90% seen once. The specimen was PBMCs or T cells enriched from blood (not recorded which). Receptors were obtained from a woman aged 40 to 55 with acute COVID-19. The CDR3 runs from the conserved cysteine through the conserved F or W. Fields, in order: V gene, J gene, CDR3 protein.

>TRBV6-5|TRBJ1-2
CASSLQGFNGYTF
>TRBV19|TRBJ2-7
CASSSSGTGGIEQYF
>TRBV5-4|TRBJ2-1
CASTWDSGGSYNEQFF
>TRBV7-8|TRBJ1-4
CASSSHRQGIPNEKLFF
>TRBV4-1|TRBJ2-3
CASSQDRGFNTQYF
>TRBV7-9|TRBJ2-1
CASSVRETSGRSEQFF
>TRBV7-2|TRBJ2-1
CASSLGRGSYNEQFF
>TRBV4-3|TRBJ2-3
CASSQDPAGADTQYF
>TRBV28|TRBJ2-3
CASSLEPGTSGGAADTQYF
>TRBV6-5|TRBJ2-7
CASSYSRGTAYYEQYF
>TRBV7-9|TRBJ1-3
CASSSIDNGFGNTIYF
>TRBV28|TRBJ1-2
CASGHRGRGGYTF
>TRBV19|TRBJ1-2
CASTSPIRGTGYGYTF